Below, one TCR beta chain is given with its context. The antigen is not known. PCR used 60 Vbeta primers and 13 Jbeta primers. The data were produced by immunoSEQ multiplex PCR, yet TCRdb's version contains in-frame clones alone and is incomplete. The table records hundreds of thousands of clones, about 80% of them present only once. After removal of 5 bases from V and 2 bases from J, the junction contained 6 bases not matched to a gene. Germline assignment: CDR1 MDHEN and CDR2 SYDVKM. The CDR3 contains 15 residues. This entry belongs to a study of cytomegalovirus exposure and HLA in healthy donors. Broader study findings: A later analysis by the authors found several of the most significant clusters apparently linked to common viral pathogens.

Source material: PBMCs. This receptor was taken from a young man in good health and CMV-seronegative. This chain joins TRBV28 and TRBJ2-7; 10 bases map to TRBD2. The CDR3 bases are TGTGCCAGCAGTGTCACTAGCGGGGCTGCCTACGAGCAGTACTTC. This encodes CASSVTSGAAYEQYF.